Listed below are T cell receptor beta chains from one sample, sequenced in a study of T cell repertoires in cytomegalovirus infection. TCRdb re-analysed the reads in MiXCR, keeping a single row per CDR3 protein. The table records 800,000 to 950,000 distinct CDR3 sequences, approximately 29% of them present only once. The antigens for these receptors are not known. Sample: cultured CD8+ T cells from PBMCs, taken from culture after CMV antigen stimulation. The receptors here all came from a human donor in good health (CMV status not recorded). Some clones in this sample may be carry-over from other donors' samples. CDR3s include the opening cysteine and the closing phenylalanine or tryptophan. The D gene is left open where the match is weak. Not all rows give a size; the values are once, few, many and, for expanded clones, a class.

v_gene	j_gene	d_gene	abundance	CDR3aa	CDR3nt
TRBV27	TRBJ2-3	NA	NA	CASSSGTGSATQYF	TGTGCCAGCAGTTCGGGAACAGGCAGTGCTACGCAGTATTTT
TRBV27	TRBJ1-1	NA	few	CASSLWEQGTEAFF	TGTGCCAGCAGTTTATGGGAGCAGGGGACTGAAGCTTTCTTT
TRBV27	TRBJ1-2	TRBD1	few	CASSLSTPQGWYGYTF	TGTGCCAGCAGTTTATCCACCCCACAGGGGTGGTATGGCTACACCTTC
TRBV27	TRBJ2-3	TRBD2	few	CASSLIAGQFPDTQYF	TGTGCCAGCAGTTTAATAGCGGGGCAGTTTCCCGATACGCAGTATTTT
TRBV6-1	TRBJ1-1	TRBD1	NA	CASSEEGTVLEAFF	TGTGCCAGCAGTGAAGAAGGGACAGTCCTTGAAGCTTTCTTT
TRBV7-2	TRBJ1-2	TRBD1	many	CASSPRLRGIDNYGYTF	TGTGCCAGCAGCCCACGACTCAGGGGGATCGATAACTATGGCTACACCTTC
TRBV7-6	TRBJ1-2	NA	NA	CASSLSPRQYGYTF	TGTGCCAGCAGCCTATCTCCGCGCCAATATGGCTACACCTTC
TRBV6-6	TRBJ1-2	TRBD1	few	CASSYPDRGNYGYTF	TGTGCCAGCAGTTACCCGGACAGGGGAAACTATGGCTACACCTTC
TRBV5-6	TRBJ1-5	NA	once	CASSLLSSGPQHF	TGTGCCAGCAGCTTGCTAAGTTCCGGGCCCCAGCATTTT
TRBV7-6	TRBJ2-7	NA	many	CASSLAAGTNEQYF	TGTGCCAGCAGCTTAGCCGCAGGTACTAACGAGCAGTACTTC
TRBV7-9	TRBJ1-3	NA	few	CASSSDVVSGNTIYF	TGTGCCAGCAGCTCGGATGTGGTCTCTGGAAACACCATATATTTT
TRBV20-1	TRBJ1-4	NA	NA	CSAGAAATNEKLFF	TGCAGTGCTGGGGCGGCAGCAACTAATGAAAAACTGTTTTTT
TRBV25-1	TRBJ2-1	NA	NA	CASSGGEGSYNEQFF	TGTGCCAGCAGTGGAGGAGAGGGTTCCTACAATGAGCAGTTCTTC
TRBV27	TRBJ1-2	NA	NA	CASGSPRAGYGYTF	TGTGCCAGCGGCTCCCCCAGGGCAGGGTATGGCTACACCTTC
TRBV28	TRBJ2-3	TRBD2	few	CASSPTNSGGGTDTQYF	TGTGCCAGCAGCCCAACCAATAGCGGGGGAGGGACAGATACGCAGTATTTT